This TCR beta chain stems from a study of OX40 agonist ivuxolimab in advanced cancers. Looking at the study overall: At 82.7% male, the cohort had a mean age of approximately 64 years, ranging from about 23 to 80. Study results and caveats: Some nonresponders likewise displayed low normalized T-cell clonal expansion.

Trimming left V 6 bases short and J 7 bases short, with 16 bases between. The CDR3 sequence is 14 residues long. The V gene's germline CDR1 is MNHNS and CDR2 SASEGT. Points on this clone: Its matching antigen is unknown.

Repertoires were generated with immunoSEQ multiplex PCR, while TCRdb's copy carries only in-frame clones and drops some. The table lists about 48,000 clones, about 88% of them singletons. This TCR derives from an adult with an advanced solid tumor such as melanoma, head and neck, liver or kidney cancer. The chain recombines TRBV6-1 with TRBJ1-5; D perhaps matches TRBD1 (6 bases). The material sequenced was CD4+ or CD8+ T cells sorted from blood, taken in a trial of the OX40 agonist ivuxolimab. DNA for the CDR3: TGTGCCAGCAGGGGATCGGGGGCACGGCAGCCCCAGCATTTT. Residues: CASRGSGARQPQHF.